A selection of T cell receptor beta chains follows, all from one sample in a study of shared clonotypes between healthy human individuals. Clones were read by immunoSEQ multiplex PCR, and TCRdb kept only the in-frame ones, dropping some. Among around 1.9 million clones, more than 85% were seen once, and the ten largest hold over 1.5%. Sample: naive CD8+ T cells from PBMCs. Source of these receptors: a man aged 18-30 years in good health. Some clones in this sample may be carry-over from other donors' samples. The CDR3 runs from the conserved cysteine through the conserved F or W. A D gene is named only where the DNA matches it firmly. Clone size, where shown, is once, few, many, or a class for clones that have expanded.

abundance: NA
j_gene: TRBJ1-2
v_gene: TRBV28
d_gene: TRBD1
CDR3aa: CASSLIGTGGDYGYTF
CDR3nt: TGTGCCAGCAGTCTGATCGGGACAGGGGGGGACTATGGCTACACCTTC

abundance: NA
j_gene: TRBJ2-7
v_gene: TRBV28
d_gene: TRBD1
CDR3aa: CASSSPGQGAYEQYF
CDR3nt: TGTGCCAGCAGTTCCCCGGGACAGGGGGCCTACGAGCAGTACTTC

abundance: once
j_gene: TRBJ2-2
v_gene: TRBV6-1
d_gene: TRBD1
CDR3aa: CASRTGTGVTGELFF
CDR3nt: TGTGCCAGCAGAACCGGGACAGGGGTCACCGGGGAGCTGTTTTTT

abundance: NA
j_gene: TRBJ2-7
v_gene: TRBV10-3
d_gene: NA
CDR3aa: CAISDSGAKSYEQYF
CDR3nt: TGTGCCATCAGTGATAGCGGAGCCAAATCCTACGAGCAGTACTTC

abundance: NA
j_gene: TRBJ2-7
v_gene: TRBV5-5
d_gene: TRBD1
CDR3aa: CASSFTGTGAYEQYF
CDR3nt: TGTGCCAGCAGCTTTACCGGGACAGGGGCCTACGAGCAGTACTTC

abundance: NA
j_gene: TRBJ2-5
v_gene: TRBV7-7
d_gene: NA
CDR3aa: CASSLRPLGPGETQYF
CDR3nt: TGTGCCAGCAGCCTAAGGCCCCTGGGACCAGGGGAGACCCAGTACTTC

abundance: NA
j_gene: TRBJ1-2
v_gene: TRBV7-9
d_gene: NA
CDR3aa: CASSLGGVLGVLGYTF
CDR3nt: TGTGCCAGCAGCTTAGGCGGCGTTTTGGGAGTCCTCGGCTACACCTTC

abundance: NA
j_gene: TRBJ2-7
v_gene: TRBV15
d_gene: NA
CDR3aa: CATSRGRSDEQYF
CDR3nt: TGTGCCACCAGCAGGGGCAGGAGCGACGAGCAGTACTTC

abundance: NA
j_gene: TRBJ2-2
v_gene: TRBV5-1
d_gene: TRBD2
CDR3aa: CASSLRPGLAGRGGTGELFF
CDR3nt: TGCGCCAGCAGCTTGAGGCCCGGACTAGCGGGCAGAGGGGGCACCGGGGAGCTGTTTTTT

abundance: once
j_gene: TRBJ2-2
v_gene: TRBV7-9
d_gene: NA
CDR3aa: CASSKGRQGIGELFF
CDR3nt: TGTGCCAGCAGCAAGGGGCGTCAGGGGATAGGGGAGCTGTTTTTT

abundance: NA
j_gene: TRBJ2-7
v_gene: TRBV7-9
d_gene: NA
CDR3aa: CASSETSVLSYEQYF
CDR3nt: TGTGCCAGCAGCGAAACGAGTGTACTGAGCTACGAGCAGTACTTC

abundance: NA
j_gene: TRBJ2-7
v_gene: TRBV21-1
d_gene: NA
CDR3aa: CASSIDYEQYF
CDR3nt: TGTGCCAGCAGCATTGACTACGAGCAGTACTTC

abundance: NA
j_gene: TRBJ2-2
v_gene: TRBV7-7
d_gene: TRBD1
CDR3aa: CASSLIPSGQGAEVTGELFF
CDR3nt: TGTGCCAGCAGCTTAATCCCCTCAGGACAGGGGGCCGAGGTCACCGGGGAGCTGTTTTTT

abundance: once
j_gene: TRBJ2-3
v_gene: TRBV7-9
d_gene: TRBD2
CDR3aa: CASSYGLAVITDTQYF
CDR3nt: TGTGCCAGCAGCTACGGACTAGCGGTAATCACAGATACGCAGTATTTT

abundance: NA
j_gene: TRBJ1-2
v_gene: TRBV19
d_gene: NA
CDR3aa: CASSMPALFYGYTF
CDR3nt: TGTGCCAGTAGTATGCCAGCCCTGTTCTATGGCTACACCTTC

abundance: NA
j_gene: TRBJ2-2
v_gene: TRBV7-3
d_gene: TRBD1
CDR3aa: CASSPIGGLGELFF
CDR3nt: TGTGCCAGCAGCCCCATAGGGGGCCTCGGGGAGCTGTTTTTT

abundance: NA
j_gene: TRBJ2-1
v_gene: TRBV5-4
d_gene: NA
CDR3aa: CASSLQSYNEQFF
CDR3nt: TGTGCCAGCAGCTTGCAATCCTACAATGAGCAGTTCTTC

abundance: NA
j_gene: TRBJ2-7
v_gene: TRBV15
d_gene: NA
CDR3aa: CATSRGRDSPEQYF
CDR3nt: TGTGCCACCAGCAGAGGTAGGGACTCCCCCGAGCAGTACTTC

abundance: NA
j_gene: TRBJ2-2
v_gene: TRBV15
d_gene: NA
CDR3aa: CATSGGGGELFF
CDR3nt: TGTGCCACCAGCGGGGGTGGCGGGGAGCTGTTTTTT

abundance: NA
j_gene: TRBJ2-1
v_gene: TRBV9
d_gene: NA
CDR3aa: CASSVGSSSYNEQFF
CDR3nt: TGTGCCAGCAGCGTAGGCTCGAGCTCCTACAATGAGCAGTTCTTC

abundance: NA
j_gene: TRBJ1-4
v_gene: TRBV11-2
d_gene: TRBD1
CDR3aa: CASSPGTGGNEKLFF
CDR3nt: TGTGCCAGCAGCCCCGGGACAGGGGGTAATGAAAAACTGTTTTTT

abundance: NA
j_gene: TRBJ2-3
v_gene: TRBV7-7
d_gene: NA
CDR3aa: CASSFPGDTQYF
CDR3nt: TGTGCCAGCAGCTTCCCGGGGGATACGCAGTATTTT